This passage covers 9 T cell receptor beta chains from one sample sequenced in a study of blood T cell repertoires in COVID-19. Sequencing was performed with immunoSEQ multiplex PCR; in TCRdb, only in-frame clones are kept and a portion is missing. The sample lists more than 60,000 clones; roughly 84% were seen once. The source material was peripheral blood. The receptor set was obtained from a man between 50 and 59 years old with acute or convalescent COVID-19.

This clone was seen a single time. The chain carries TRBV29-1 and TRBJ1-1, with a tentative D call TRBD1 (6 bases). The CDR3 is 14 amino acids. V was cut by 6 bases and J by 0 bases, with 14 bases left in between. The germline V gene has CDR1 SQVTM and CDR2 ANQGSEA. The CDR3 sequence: CSVRRGSMNTEAFF. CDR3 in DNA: TGCAGCGTCCGAAGGGGGAGCATGAACACTGAAGCTTTCTTT.

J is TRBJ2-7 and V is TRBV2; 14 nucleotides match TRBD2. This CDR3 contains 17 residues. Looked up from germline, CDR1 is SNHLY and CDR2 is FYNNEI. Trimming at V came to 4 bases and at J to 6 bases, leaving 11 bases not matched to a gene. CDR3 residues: CASSALGGTSGSSEQYF. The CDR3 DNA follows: TGTGCCAGCAGTGCTCTCGGGGGGACTAGCGGGAGCAGCGAGCAGTACTTC.

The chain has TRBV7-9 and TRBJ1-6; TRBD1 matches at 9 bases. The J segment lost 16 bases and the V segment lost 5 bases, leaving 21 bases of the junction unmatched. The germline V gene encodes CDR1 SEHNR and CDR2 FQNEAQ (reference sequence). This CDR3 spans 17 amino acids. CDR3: CASSNPPQRTGAETLHF. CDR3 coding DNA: TGTGCCAGCAGCAACCCACCCCAACGGACAGGGGCTGAAACTCTCCACTTT.

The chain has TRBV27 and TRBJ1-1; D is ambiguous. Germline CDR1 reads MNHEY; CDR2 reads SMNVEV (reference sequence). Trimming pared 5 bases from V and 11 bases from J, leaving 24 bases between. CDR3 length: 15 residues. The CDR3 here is CASSPNVRGTNEAFF. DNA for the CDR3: TGTGCCAGCAGTCCGAACGTGCGGGGAACTAATGAGGCTTTCTTT.

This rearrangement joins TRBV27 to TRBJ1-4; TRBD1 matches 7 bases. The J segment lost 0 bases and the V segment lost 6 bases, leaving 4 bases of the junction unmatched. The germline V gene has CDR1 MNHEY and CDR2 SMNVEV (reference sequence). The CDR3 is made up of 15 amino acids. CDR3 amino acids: CASRRQGTTNEKLFF. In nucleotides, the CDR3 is TGTGCCAGCAGGAGACAGGGCACAACTAATGAAAAACTGTTTTTT.

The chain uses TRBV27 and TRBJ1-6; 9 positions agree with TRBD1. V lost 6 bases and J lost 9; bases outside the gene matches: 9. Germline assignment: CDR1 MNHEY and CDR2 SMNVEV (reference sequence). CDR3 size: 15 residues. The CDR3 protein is CASRTGGVGGSPLHF. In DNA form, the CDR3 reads TGTGCCAGCAGAACAGGGGGCGTGGGGGGTTCACCCCTCCACTTT.

The CDR3 DNA follows: TGTGCCAGCAGCAAGCAAGTAGGGACAGCAGTTTACAATGAGCAGTTCTTC. It codes for CASSKQVGTAVYNEQFF. The chain has TRBV5-4 and TRBJ2-1; 7 positions match TRBD1. V was pared by 4 bases and J by 4 bases, with 14 bases of the junction left unmatched. From germline, CDR1 is SGHNT and CDR2 YYREEE (reference sequence). The CDR3 contains 17 residues.

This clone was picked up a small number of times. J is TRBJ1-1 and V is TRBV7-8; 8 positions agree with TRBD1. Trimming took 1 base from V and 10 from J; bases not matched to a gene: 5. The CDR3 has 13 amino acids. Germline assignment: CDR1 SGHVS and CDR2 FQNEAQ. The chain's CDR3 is CASSLEYRGAAFF. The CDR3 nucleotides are TGTGCCAGCAGCTTAGAGTACAGGGGGGCAGCTTTCTTT. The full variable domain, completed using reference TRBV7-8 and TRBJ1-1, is GAGVSQSPRYKVAKRGQDVALRCDPISGHVSLFWYQQALGQGPEFLTYFQNEAQLDKSGLPSDRFFAERPEGSVSTLKIQRTQQEDSAVYLCASSLEYRGAAFFGQGTRLTVV.

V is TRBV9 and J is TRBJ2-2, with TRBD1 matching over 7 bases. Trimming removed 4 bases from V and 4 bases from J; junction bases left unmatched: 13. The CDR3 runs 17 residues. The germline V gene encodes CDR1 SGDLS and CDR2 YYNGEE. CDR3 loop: CASSPGQMYMITGELFF. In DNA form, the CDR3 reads TGTGCCAGCAGCCCGGGACAGATGTATATGATCACCGGGGAGCTGTTTTTT.